This T cell receptor (beta chain) was profiled in a study of blood T cell repertoires in COVID-19 (dated by TCRdb to between 2020 and 2021). About the study as a whole: Samples covering the acute and convalescent phases of COVID-19 were provided by collaborators in the United States, Italy and Spain. The prospective study material was composed of cDNA or gDNA derived from T cells, B-cell-depleted T cells, or PBMCs. Subjects who had been exposed to COVID-19, were actively infected with it, or had recovered from it provided the deeply sampled blood TCRbeta repertoires that made up the dataset. The repertoires were made available in a free public database intended to serve as a resource for research on the immune response to SARS-CoV-2. The samples were drawn from the first 160 participants of the ongoing ImmuneRACE study and from roughly 1,300 subjects provided by 6 global collaborators. Sample metadata almost always included a de-identified subject ID, COVID-19 status, age in years and sex. Where available, HLA class I and class II types were obtained from metadata supplied by the sample provider rather than from assay-based typing.

V loses 8 bases of germline sequence and J loses 0 bases, and the interval between the two ends is 8 bases. The CDR3 goes from the cysteine to the phenylalanine over 12 residues. The sequence is cut down to CDR3 DNA, 36 bases in frame from base 1. From the germline V gene (reference sequence), CDR1 is MNHEY and CDR2 is SMNVEV. Findings and caveats that apply to the study as a whole: The quantity of clinical and demographic metadata differed by source and by participant and was supplied without curation.

TCRbeta CDR3 regions were amplified from genomic DNA using the immunoSEQ Assay, a bias-controlled multiplex PCR. Regarding the original processing steps: The number of nucleated cells in each sample was estimated from the amplification of reference gene primers within the assay. Sequence reads were collapsed and filtered to measure the absolute abundance of every unique TCRbeta CDR3 rearrangement. For each sample, productive Simpson clonality was calculated as the square root of Simpson's diversity index over productive rearrangements. The immuneACCESS repertoire file appears here via TCRdb, limited to in-frame rearrangements. These files lack a portion of the clones; in checked studies, under half of the deficit traces to unresolved V genes, and the cause of the others is not known. From that table come the V and J calls and clone size; the DNA was used to work out D and trimming. The sample table lists some 200,000 clones, about 86% of them with a count of one. The ten largest account for approximately 4% of the sample.

Collaborating institutions collected whole blood in K2EDTA tubes following their own protocols. Collaborator samples were shipped for TCRbeta analysis as frozen whole blood, isolated PBMCs, or DNA extracted from either sample type. Comment on this clone: It has no known antigen specificity. Nothing much larger sits one base from this clone, and base qualities are not available.

Here the chain combines TRBV27 and TRBJ2-7; the D gene is perhaps TRBD2, from 5 matching bases. This receptor was obtained from a man aged 18 to 29 with active or convalescent COVID-19. The sequenced material came from peripheral blood. CDR3 reads: CASAGDSYEQYF. The DNA sequence reads TGTGCCAGCGCGGGCGACTCCTACGAGCAGTACTTC.